This T cell receptor beta chain was sequenced during a study of regulatory T cells in long-lasting Graves disease. Study-wide findings and caveats: Results may be inaccurate due to the small sample size.

In the case of this clonotype: Its antigen remains unidentified.

TCRdb ran MiXCR on the reads and lists one entry per CDR3 protein. The sample carries roughly 940 distinct CDR3 sequences, roughly 80% recorded once. After RNA was extracted from PBMCs, the TCR library was made from it. Patients came through an endocrinology department, and that department was in Xi'an, China. Between the trimmed V and J ends, which lost 5 bases and 0 bases, there was a span of 14 bases. The CDR3 has 15 residues. The sequencing here drew on peripheral blood mononuclear cells (PBMCs), taken with antithyroid drug treatment, in newly diagnosed or persistent Graves disease (not recorded which). The source is a woman aged 25 to 45 with Graves disease. This chain uses TRBV12-3 or TRBV12-4 with TRBJ2-7; either TRBD1 or TRBD2 may supply D (6 bases each). CDR3 region: CASSPEGGGSYEQYF. As DNA, the CDR3 is TGTGCCAGCAGTCCCGAGGGGGGTGGCTCCTACGAGCAGTACTTC.